The source of this T cell receptor (beta chain) is a study of T cells after yellow fever vaccination. V was shortened by 2 bases and J by 0 bases, with 11 bases between the two germline ends. CDR1 and CDR2 (germline): MDHEN, SYDVKM. This CDR3 has 17 amino acids. A universal primer site and UMIs were added as TCR cDNA was made by 5'RACE template switching. TCRdb reprocessed the 5' RACE reads via MiXCR and lists one record per CDR3 protein. Of approximately 160,000 distinct CDR3 sequences listed, over 7% are singletons. V gene TRBV28 combines with J gene TRBJ1-6; D is undetermined. The TCR comes from a man younger than 30 who received the YFV17D yellow fever vaccine. Specimen: CD8+ T cells sorted from PBMCs, collected 45 days after the yellow fever booster vaccination. DNA of the CDR3: TGTGCCAGCAGTTTAGGAGTAGGGAGCTCCTATAATTCACCCCTCCACTTT. Amino acids: CASSLGVGSSYNSPLHF.